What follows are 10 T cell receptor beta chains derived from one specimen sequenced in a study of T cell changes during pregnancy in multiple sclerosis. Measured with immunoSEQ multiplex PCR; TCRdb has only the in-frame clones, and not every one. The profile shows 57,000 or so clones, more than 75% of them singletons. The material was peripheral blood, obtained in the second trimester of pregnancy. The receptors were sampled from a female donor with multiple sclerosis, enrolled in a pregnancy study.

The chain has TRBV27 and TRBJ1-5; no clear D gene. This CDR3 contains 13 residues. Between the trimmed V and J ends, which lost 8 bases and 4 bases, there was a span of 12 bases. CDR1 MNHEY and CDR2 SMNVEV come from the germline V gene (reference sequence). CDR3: CASAIIGNQPQHF. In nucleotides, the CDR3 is TGTGCCAGCGCTATTATCGGGAATCAGCCCCAGCATTTT.

The CDR3 region has the DNA TGTGTGACGCGGAGCTCCTATAATTCACCCCTCCACTTT. It is translated as CVTRSSYNSPLHF. The chain has TRBV28 and TRBJ1-6; D not certain. CDR1 MDHEN and CDR2 SYDVKM come from the germline V gene. The CDR3 consists of 13 residues.

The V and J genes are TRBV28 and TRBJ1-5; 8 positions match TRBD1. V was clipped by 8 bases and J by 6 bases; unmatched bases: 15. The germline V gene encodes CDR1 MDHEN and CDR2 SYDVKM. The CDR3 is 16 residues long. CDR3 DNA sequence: TGTGCCAGCCTGGTAGTAGGCAGGGGGCTTTCTCAGCCCCAGCATTTT. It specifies CASLVVGRGLSQPQHF.

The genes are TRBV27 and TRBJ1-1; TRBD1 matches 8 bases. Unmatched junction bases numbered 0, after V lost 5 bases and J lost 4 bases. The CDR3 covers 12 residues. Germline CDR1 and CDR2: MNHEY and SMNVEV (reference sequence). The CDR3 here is CASSDRGTEAFF. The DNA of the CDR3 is TGTGCCAGCAGTGACAGGGGCACTGAAGCTTTCTTT.

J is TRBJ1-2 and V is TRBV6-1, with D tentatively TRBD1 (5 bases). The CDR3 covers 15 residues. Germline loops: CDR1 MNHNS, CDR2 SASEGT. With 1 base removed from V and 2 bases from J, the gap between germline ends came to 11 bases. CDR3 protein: CASSEGEGYNYGYTF. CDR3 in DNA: TGTGCCAGCAGTGAAGGGGAGGGGTACAACTATGGCTACACCTTC.

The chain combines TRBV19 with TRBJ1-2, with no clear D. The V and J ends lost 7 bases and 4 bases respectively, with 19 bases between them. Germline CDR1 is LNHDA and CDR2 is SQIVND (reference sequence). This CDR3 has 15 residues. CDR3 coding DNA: TGTGCCAGTACCATGGGAAGGGAGCCCTCCTATGGCTACACCTTC. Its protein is CASTMGREPSYGYTF.

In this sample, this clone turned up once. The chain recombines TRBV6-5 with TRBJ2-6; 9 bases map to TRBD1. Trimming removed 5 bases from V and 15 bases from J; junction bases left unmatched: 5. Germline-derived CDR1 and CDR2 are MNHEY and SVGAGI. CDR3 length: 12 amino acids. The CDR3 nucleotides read TGTGCCAGCAGTCTACGGACAGGGGCCCTGACTTTC. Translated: CASSLRTGALTF.

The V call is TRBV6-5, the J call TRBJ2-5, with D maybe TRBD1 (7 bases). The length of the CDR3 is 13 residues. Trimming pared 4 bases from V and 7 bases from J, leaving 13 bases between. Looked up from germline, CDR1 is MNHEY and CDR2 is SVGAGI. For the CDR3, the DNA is TGTGCCAGCAGTTCTGCCCAGGGGGGGACCCAGTACTTC. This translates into CASSSAQGGTQYF.

In DNA form, the CDR3 reads TGTGCCAGCAGTCGCCTTCGGGGTTACAATGAGCAGTTCTTC. Translated, it gives CASSRLRGYNEQFF. V usage is TRBV27 and J usage is TRBJ2-1; TRBD2 might be the D (5 bases). Germline lookup yields CDR1 MNHEY and CDR2 SMNVEV (reference sequence). This CDR3 is 14 amino acids long. V lost 5 bases and J 4 bases, leaving 12 bases between the germline ends.

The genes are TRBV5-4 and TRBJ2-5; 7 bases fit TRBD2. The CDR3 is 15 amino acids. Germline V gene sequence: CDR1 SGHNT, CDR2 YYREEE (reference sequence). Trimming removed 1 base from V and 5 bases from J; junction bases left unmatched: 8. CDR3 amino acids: CASSLSGDLGETQYF. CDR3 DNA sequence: TGTGCCAGCAGCTTGAGCGGGGACCTGGGGGAGACCCAGTACTTC.